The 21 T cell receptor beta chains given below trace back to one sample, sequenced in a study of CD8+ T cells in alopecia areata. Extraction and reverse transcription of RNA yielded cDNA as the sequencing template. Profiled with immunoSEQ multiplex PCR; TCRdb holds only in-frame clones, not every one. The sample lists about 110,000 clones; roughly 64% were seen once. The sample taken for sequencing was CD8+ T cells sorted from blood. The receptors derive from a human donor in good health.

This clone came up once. The CDR3 loop reads CASSLRAEGETQYF. The DNA for the CDR3 is TGTGCCAGCAGCTTAAGGGCGGAGGGGGAGACCCAGTACTTC. The chain joins TRBV13 to TRBJ2-5; TRBD2 is a possible D gene (6 bases). The CDR3 is 14 residues long. V lost 2 bases, J lost 5 bases, and 12 bases lay in between. Germline-derived CDR1 and CDR2 are PRHDT and FYEKMQ (reference sequence). Combining the CDR3 with reference TRBV13 and TRBJ2-5 gives the whole variable domain AAGVIQSPRHLIKEKRETATLKCYPIPRHDTVYWYQQGPGQDPQFLISFYEKMQSDKGSIPDRFSAQQFSDYHSELNMSSLELGDSALYFCASSLRAEGETQYFGPGTRLLVL.

As DNA, the CDR3 is TGCAGCGTTGAAGACCCGACAGGGGGATCATACAATGAGCAGTTCTTC. It codes for CSVEDPTGGSYNEQFF. The V call is TRBV29-1, the J call TRBJ2-1, with 9 bases matching TRBD1. The V and J ends lost 0 bases and 4 bases, in that order; junction bases with no gene match: 7. The CDR3 spans 16 residues. The germline V gene encodes CDR1 SQVTM and CDR2 ANQGSEA.

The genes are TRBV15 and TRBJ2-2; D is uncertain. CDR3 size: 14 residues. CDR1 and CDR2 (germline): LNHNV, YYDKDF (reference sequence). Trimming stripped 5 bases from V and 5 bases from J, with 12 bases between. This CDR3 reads CATSPRGWTGELFF. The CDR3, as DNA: TGTGCCACCAGCCCCCGCGGATGGACCGGGGAGCTGTTTTTT.

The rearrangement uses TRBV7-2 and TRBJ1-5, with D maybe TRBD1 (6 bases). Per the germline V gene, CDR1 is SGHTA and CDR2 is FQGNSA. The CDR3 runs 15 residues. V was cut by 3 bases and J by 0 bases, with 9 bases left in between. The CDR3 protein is CASSFGQFSNQPQHF. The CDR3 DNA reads TGTGCCAGCAGCTTTGGACAGTTTAGCAATCAGCCCCAGCATTTT.

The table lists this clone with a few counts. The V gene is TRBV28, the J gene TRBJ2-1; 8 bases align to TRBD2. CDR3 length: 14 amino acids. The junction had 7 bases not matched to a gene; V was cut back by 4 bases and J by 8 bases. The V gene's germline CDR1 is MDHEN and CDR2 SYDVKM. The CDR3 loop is CASSYPGGADEQFF. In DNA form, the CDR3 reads TGTGCCAGCAGTTACCCCGGGGGGGCCGATGAGCAGTTCTTC. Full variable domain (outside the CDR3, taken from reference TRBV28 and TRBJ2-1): DVKVTQSSRYLVKRTGEKVFLECVQDMDHENMFWYRQDPGLGLRLIYFSYDVKMKEKGDIPEGYSVSREKKERFSLILESASTNQTSMYLCASSYPGGADEQFFGPGTRLTVL.

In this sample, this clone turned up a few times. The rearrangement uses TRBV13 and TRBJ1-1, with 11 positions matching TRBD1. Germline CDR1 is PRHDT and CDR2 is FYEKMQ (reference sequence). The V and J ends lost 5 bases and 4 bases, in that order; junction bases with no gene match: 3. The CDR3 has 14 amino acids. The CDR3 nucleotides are TGTGCCAGCAGCACCGGGACAGGGGGCACTGAAGCTTTCTTT. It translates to CASSTGTGGTEAFF.

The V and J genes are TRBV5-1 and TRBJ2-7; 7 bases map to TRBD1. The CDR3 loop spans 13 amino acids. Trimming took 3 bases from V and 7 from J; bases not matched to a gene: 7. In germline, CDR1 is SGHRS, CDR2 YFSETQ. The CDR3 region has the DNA TGCGCCAGCAGCTCCGACAGGGCCGGAGAGCAGTACTTC. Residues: CASSSDRAGEQYF.

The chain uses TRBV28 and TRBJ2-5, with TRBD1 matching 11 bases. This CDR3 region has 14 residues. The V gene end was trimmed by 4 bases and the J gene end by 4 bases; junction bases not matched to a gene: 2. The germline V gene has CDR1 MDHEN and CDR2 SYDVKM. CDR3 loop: CASSWTGGAETQYF. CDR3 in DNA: TGTGCCAGCAGTTGGACAGGGGGCGCAGAGACCCAGTACTTC.

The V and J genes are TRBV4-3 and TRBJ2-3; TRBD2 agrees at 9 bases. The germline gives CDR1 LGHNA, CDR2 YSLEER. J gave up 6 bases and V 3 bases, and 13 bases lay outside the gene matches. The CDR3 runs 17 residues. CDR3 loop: CASSQYASGGPEDTQYF. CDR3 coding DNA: TGCGCCAGCAGCCAGTATGCCAGCGGGGGGCCAGAGGATACGCAGTATTTT.

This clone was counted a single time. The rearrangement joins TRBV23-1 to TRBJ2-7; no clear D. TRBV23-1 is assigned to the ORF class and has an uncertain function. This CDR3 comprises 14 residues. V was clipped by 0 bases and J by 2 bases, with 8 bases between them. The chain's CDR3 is CASSQSCETYEQYF. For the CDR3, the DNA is TGCGCCAGCAGTCAATCCTGCGAGACCTACGAGCAGTACTTC.

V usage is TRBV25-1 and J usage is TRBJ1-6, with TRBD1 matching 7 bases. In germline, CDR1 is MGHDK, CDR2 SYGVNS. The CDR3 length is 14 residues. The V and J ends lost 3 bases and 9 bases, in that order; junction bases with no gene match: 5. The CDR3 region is CASSEYRGSSPLHF. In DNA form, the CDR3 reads TGTGCCAGCAGTGAGTACAGGGGAAGTTCACCCCTCCACTTT.

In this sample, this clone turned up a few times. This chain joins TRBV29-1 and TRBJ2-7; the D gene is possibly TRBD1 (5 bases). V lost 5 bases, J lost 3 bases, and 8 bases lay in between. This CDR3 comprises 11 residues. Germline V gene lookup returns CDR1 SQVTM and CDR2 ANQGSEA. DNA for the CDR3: TGCAGCGTTTTGGGGCTCTACGAGCAGTACTTC. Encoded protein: CSVLGLYEQYF.

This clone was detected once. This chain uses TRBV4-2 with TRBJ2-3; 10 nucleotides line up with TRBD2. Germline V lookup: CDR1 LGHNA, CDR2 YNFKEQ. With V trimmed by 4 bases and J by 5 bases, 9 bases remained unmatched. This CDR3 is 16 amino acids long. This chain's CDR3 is CASSPRAGGQGDTQYF. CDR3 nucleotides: TGTGCCAGCAGCCCACGAGCGGGGGGGCAGGGAGATACGCAGTATTTT.

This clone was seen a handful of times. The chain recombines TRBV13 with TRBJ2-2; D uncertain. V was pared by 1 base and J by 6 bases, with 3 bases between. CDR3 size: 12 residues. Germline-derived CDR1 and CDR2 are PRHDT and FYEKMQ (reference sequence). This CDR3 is CASSLESGELFF. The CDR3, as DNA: TGTGCCAGCAGCTTAGAATCCGGGGAGCTGTTTTTT.

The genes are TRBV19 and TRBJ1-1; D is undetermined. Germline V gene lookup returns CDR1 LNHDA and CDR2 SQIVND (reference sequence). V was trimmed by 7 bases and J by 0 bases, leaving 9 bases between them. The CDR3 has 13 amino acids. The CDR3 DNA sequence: TGTGCCAGTACTGTCAGCTTGAACACTGAAGCTTTCTTT. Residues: CASTVSLNTEAFF.

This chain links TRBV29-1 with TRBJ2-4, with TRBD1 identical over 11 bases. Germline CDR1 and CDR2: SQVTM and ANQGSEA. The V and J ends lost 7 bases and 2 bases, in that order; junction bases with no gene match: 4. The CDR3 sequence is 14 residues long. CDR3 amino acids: CSAWTGGTKNIQYF. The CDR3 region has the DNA TGCAGCGCCTGGACAGGGGGCACCAAAAACATTCAGTACTTC.

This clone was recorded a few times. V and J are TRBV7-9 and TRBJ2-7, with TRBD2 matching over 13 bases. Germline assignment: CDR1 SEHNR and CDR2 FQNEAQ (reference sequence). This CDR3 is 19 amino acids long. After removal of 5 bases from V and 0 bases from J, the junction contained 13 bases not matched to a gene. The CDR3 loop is CASSRINGLAGALSYEQYF. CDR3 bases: TGTGCCAGCAGCCGAATAAACGGACTAGCGGGGGCCCTCTCCTACGAGCAGTACTTC.

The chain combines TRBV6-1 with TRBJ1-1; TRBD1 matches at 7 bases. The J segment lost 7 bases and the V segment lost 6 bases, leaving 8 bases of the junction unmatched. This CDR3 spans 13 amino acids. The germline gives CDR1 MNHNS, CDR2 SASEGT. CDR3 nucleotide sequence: TGTGCCAGCAGCCCCCTGACAGGGAGTGAAGCTTTCTTT. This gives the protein CASSPLTGSEAFF.

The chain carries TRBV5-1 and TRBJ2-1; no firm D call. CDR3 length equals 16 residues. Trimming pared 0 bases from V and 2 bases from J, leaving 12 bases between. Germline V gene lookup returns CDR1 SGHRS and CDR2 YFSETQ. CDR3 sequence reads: CASSLDWWAAYNEQFF. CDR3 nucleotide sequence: TGCGCCAGCAGCTTGGATTGGTGGGCCGCCTACAATGAGCAGTTCTTC.

Written as DNA, the CDR3 is TGTGCCAGCAGCTCGACGACAGGGGGCGGTGAAGCTTTCTTT. Translated: CASSSTTGGGEAFF. The chain has TRBV5-6 and TRBJ1-1; 10 bases are a match to TRBD1. The trim removed 3 bases at V and 7 bases at J, leaving 6 bases unmatched. The CDR3 loop spans 14 amino acids. Germline V gene data show CDR1 as SGHDT and CDR2 as YYEEEE.

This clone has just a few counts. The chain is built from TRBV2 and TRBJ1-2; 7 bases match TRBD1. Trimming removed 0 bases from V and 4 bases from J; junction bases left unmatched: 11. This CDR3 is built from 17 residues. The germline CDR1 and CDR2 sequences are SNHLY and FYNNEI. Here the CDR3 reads CASSEATPDRVTYGYTF. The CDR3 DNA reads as TGTGCCAGCAGTGAAGCCACGCCCGACAGGGTTACCTATGGCTACACCTTC.